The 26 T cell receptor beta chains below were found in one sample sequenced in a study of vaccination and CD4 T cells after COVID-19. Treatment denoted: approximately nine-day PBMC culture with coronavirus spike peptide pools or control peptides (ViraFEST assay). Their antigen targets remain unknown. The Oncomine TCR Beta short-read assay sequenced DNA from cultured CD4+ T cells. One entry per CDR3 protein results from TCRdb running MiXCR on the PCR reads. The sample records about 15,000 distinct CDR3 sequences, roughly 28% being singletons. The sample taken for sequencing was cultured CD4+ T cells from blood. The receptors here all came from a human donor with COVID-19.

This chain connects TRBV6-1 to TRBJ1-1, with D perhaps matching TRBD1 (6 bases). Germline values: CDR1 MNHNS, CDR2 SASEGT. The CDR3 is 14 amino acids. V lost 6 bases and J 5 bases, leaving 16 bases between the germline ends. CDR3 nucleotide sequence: TGTGCCAGCAGCCGGCCTGACAGGTCTACTGAAGCTTTCTTT. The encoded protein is CASSRPDRSTEAFF.

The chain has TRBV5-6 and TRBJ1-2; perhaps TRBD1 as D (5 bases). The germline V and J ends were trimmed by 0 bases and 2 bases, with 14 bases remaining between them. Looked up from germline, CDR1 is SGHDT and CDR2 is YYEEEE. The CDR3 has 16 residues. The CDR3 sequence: CASSLGTLSGNYGYTF. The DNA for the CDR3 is TGTGCCAGCAGCTTGGGGACACTTAGCGGGAACTATGGCTACACCTTC.

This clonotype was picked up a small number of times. CDR3 residues: CASSYTAGLTDTQYF. CDR3 DNA: TGTGCCAGCAGTTACACAGCGGGGCTCACAGATACGCAGTATTTT. The genes are TRBV6-5 and TRBJ2-3; 7 bases agree with TRBD2. The V gene's germline CDR1 is MNHEY and CDR2 SVGAGI. This CDR3 is built from 15 residues. The ends lost 2 bases at V and 2 bases at J; junction bases unmatched: 4.

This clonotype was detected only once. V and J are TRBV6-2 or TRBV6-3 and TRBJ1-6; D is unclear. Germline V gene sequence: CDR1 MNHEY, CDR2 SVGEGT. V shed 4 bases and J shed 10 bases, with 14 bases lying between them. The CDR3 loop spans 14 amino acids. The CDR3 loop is CASSLRTEISPLHF. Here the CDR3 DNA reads TGTGCCAGCAGTTTAAGAACAGAGATATCACCCCTCCACTTT.

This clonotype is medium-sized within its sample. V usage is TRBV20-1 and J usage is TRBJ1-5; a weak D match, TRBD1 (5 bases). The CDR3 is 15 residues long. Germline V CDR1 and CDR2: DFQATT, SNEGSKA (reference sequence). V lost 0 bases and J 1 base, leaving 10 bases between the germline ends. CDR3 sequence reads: CSARDMGVSNQPQHF. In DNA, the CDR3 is TGCAGTGCTAGAGATATGGGGGTAAGCAATCAGCCCCAGCATTTT.

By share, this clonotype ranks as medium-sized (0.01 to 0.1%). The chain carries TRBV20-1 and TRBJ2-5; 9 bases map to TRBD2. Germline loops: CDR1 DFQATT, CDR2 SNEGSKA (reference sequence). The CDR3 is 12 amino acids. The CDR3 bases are TGCAGAGTAGCGGGGGTAGGAGAGACCCAGTACTTC. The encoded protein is CRVAGVGETQYF.

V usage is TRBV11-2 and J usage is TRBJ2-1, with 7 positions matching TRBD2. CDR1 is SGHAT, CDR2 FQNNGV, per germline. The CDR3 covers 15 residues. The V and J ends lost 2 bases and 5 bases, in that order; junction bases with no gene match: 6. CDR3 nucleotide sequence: TGTGCCAGCAGCTTAAGTCGCGGGGGTCACAATGAGCAGTTCTTC. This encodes CASSLSRGGHNEQFF.

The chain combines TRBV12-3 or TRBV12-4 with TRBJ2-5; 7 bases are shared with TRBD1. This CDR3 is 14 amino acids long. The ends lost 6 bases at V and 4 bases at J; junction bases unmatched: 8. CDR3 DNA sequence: TGTGCCAGCAGACTTAAGGGGGCCGGAGAGACCCAGTACTTC. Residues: CASRLKGAGETQYF.

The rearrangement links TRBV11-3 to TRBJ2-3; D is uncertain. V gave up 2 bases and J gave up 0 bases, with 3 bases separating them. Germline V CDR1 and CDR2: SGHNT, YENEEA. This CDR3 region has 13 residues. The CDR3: CASSLRSTDTQYF. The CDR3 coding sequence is TGTGCCAGCAGCTTAAGGAGCACAGATACGCAGTATTTT.

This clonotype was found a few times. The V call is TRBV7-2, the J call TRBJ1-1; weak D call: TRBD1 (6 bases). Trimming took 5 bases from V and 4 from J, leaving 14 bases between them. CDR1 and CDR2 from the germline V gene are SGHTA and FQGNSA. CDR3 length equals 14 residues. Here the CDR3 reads CASSPAGVGTEAFF. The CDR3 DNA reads TGTGCCAGCAGCCCTGCAGGGGTAGGCACTGAAGCTTTCTTT.

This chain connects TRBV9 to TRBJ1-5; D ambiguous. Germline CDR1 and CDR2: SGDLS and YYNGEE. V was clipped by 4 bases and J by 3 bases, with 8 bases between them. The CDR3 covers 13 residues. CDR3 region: CASSPNVNQPQHF. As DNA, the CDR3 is TGTGCCAGCAGCCCGAATGTCAATCAGCCCCAGCATTTT.

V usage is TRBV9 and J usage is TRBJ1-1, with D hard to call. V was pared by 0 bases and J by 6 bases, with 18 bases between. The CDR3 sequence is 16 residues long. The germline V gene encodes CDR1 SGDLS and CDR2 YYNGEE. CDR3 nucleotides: TGTGCCAGCAGCGTAGGGGCAGGCCCATCACACGCTGAAGCTTTCTTT. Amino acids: CASSVGAGPSHAEAFF.

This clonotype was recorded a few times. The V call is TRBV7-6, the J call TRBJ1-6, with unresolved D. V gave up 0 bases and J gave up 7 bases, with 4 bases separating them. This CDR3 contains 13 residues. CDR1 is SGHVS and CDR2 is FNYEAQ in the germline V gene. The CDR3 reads CASSLAHNSPLHF. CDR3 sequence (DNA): TGTGCCAGCAGCTTAGCGCACAATTCACCCCTCCACTTT.

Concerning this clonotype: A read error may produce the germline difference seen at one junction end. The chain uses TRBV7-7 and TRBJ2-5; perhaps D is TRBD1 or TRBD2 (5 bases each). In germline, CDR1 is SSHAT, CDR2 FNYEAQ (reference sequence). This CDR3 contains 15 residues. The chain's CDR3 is CASSLALSQGETQYF. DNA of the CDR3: TGTGCTAGCAGCTTAGCGCTCAGCCAGGGAGAGACCCAGTACTTC. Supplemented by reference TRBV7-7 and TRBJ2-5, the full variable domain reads GAGVSQSPRYKVTKRGQDVTLRCDPISSHATLYWYQQALGQGPEFLTYFNYEAQPDKSGLPSDRFSAERPEGSISTLTIQRTEQRDSAMYRCASSLALSQGETQYFGPGTRLLVL.

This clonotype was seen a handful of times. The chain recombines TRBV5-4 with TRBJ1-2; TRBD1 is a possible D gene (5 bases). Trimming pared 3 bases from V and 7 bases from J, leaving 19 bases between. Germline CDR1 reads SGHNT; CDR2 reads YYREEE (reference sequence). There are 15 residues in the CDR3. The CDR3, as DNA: TGTGCCAGCAGCTCCCGGGGGGAGACAGAAACTGGCTACACCTTC. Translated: CASSSRGETETGYTF.

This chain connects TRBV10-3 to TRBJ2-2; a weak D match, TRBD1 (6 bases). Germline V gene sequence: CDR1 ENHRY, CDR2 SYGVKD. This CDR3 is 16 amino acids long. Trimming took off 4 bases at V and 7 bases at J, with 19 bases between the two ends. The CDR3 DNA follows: TGTGCCATCAGTGTTAATTTTGGGCAGGGGAACGGGGAGCTGTTTTTT. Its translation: CAISVNFGQGNGELFF.

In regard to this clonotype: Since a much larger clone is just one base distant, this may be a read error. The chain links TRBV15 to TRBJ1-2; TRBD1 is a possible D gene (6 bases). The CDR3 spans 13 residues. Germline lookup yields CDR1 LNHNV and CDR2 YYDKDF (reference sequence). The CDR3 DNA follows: TGTACCACCAGCAGGGATAACAGGGTTGGCTACACCTTC. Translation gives CTTSRDNRVGYTF.

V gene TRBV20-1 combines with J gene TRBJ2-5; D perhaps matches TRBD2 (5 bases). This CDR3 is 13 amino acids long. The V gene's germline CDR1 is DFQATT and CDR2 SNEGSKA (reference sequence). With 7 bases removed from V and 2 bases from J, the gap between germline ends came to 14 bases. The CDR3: CSGFEGGQETQYF. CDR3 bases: TGCAGTGGATTCGAGGGCGGACAAGAGACCCAGTACTTC.

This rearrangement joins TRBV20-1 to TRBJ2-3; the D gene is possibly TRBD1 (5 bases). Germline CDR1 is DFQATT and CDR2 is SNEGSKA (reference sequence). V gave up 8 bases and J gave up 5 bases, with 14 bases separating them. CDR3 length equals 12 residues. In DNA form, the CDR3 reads TGCAGTTCCCACTCGCAGGGAGATACGCAGTATTTT. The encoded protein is CSSHSQGDTQYF.

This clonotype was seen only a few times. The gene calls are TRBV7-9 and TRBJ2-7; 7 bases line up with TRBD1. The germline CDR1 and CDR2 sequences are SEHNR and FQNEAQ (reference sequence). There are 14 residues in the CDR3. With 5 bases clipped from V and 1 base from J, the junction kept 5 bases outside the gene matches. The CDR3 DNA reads TGTGCCAGCAGCCCAGGGGACAGATCCTACGAGCAGTACTTC. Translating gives CASSPGDRSYEQYF.

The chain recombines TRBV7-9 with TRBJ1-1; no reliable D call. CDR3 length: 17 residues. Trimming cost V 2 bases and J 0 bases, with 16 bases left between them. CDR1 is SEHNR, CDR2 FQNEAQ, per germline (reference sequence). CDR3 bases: TGTGCCAGCAGCTTACCAAATGATCGAACCATGAACACTGAAGCTTTCTTT. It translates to CASSLPNDRTMNTEAFF. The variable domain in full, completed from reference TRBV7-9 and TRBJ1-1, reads DTGVSQNPRHKITKRGQNVTFRCDPISEHNRLYWYRQTLGQGPEFLTYFQNEAQLEKSRLLSDRFSAERPKGSFSTLEIQRTEQGDSAMYLCASSLPNDRTMNTEAFFGQGTRLTVV.

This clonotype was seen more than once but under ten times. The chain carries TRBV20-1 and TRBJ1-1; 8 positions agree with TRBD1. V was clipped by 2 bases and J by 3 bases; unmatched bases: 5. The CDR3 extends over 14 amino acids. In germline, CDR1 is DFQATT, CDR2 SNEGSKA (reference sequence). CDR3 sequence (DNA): TGCAGTGCTAGAAGGACAGGGAGAGACACTGAAGCTTTCTTT. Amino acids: CSARRTGRDTEAFF.

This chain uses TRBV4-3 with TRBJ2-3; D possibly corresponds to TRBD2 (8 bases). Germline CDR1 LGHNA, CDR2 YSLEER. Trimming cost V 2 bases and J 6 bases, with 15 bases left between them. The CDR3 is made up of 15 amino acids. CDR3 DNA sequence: TGCGCCAGCAGCCAAACTAGCGGCAGGGGGGATACGCAGTATTTT. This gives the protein CASSQTSGRGDTQYF.

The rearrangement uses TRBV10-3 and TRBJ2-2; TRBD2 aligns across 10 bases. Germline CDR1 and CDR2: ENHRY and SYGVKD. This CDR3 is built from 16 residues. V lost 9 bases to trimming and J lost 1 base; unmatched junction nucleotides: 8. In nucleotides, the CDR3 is TGTGCCATACATAGGACTAGCGGTATGAACACCGGGGAGCTGTTTTTT. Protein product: CAIHRTSGMNTGELFF.

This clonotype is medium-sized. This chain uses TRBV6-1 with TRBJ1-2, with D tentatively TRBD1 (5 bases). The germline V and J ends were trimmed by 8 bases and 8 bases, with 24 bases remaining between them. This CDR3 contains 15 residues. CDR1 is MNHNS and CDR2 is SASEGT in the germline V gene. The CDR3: CASRRIQDSKAGYTF. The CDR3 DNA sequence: TGTGCCAGCCGTCGCATACAGGACTCTAAAGCCGGCTACACCTTC.

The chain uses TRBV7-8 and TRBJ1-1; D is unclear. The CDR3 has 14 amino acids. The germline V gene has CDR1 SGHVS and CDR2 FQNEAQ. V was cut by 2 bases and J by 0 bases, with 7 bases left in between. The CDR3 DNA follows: TGTGCCAGCAGCTTAACCGATATGAACACTGAAGCTTTCTTT. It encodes CASSLTDMNTEAFF.